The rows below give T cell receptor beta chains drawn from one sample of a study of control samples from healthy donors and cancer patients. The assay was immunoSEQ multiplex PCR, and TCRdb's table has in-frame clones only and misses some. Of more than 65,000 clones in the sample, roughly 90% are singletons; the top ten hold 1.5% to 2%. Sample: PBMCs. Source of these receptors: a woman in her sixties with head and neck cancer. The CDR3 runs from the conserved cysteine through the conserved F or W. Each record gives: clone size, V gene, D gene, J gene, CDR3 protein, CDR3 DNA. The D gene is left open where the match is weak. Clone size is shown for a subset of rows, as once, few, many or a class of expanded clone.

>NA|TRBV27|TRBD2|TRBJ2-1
CASSPLAGGEGEQFF
TGTGCCAGCAGTCCCTTAGCGGGAGGGGAGGGTGAGCAGTTCTTC
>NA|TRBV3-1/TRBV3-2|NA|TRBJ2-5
CASSQGGTIETQYF
TGTGCCAGCAGCCAAGGTGGGACCATTGAGACCCAGTACTTC
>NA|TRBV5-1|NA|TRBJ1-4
CASSPFGGNEKLFF
TGCGCCAGCAGCCCTTTCGGAGGTAATGAAAAACTGTTTTTT
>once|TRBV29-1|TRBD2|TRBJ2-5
CSVDPSGSDETQYF
TGCAGCGTTGACCCGAGCGGGAGCGATGAGACCCAGTACTTC
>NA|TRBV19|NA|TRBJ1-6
CASSMSGPNSPLHF
TGTGCCAGTAGTATGTCAGGACCAAATTCACCCCTCCACTTT
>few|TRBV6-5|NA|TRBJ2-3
CATRDSFTDTQYF
TGTGCCACGCGGGACTCTTTTACAGATACGCAGTATTTT
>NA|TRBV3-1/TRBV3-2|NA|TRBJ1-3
CASSQLETSGNTIYF
TGTGCCAGCAGCCAACTCGAGACCTCTGGAAACACCATATATTTT
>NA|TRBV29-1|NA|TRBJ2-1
CSVRQFGYSEQFF
TGCAGCGTGCGACAATTCGGTTACAGTGAGCAGTTCTTC
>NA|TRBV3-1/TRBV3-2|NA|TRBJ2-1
CASSQMGPSVNEQFF
TGTGCCAGCAGCCAAATGGGACCCTCCGTGAATGAGCAGTTCTTC
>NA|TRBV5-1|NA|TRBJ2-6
CASTEEASGANVLTF
TGCGCCAGCACAGAAGAGGCCTCTGGGGCCAACGTCCTGACTTTC
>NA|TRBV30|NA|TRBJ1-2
CAWTSQGVGGYTF
TGTGCCTGGACGAGCCAGGGTGTTGGAGGCTACACCTTC
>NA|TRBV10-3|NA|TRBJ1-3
CAIGREGNTIYF
TGTGCCATCGGCAGGGAAGGAAACACCATATATTTT
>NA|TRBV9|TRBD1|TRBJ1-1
CASSDFKGASLSTEAFF
TGTGCCAGCAGCGACTTCAAGGGGGCCTCTCTTTCCACTGAAGCTTTCTTT
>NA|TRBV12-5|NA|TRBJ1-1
CASGLIRGTEAFF
TGTGCTAGTGGTTTGATCAGGGGAACTGAAGCTTTCTTT
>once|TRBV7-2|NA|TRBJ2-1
CASSIQPRDFTYNEQFF
TGTGCCAGCAGCATCCAGCCTCGGGACTTTACCTACAATGAGCAGTTCTTC
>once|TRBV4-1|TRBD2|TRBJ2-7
CASSPRLAGLTSSYEQYF
TGCGCCAGCAGCCCACGACTAGCGGGCTTGACGAGCTCCTACGAGCAGTACTTC
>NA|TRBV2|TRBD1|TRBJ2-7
CASSGQGGYEQYF
TGTGCCAGCAGCGGACAGGGTGGCTACGAGCAGTACTTC
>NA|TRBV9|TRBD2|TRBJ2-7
CASSGTSGIYEQYF
TGTGCCAGCAGCGGCACTAGCGGCATCTACGAGCAGTACTTC
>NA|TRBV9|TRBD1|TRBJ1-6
CASSPRTGDSSPLHF
TGTGCCAGCAGCCCACGGACAGGGGATTCTTCACCCCTCCACTTT
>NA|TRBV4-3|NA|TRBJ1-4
CASSQTAGTTREKLFF
TGCGCCAGCAGCCAGACAGCCGGGACAACCCGTGAAAAACTGTTTTTT
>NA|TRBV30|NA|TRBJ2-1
CAWSVGGGGNEQFF
TGTGCCTGGAGTGTAGGCGGAGGAGGCAATGAGCAGTTCTTC
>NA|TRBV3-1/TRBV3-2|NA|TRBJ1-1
CASSRAQNTEAFF
TGTGCCAGCAGCCGGGCCCAGAACACTGAAGCTTTCTTT
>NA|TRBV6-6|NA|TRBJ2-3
CASSYTRGTDTQYF
TGTGCCAGCAGTTACACCAGGGGCACAGATACGCAGTATTTT
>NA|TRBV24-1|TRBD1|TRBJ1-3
CATSANPGQGDGNTIYF
TGTGCCACCAGTGCCAACCCCGGACAGGGGGACGGAAACACCATATATTTT
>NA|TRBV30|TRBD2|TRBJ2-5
CAWSAGLAGETQYF
TGTGCCTGGAGTGCAGGACTAGCGGGAGAGACCCAGTACTTC
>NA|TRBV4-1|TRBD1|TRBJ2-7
CASSQEVKGQGGHEQYF
TGCGCCAGCAGCCAAGAGGTGAAAGGACAGGGGGGCCACGAGCAGTACTTC
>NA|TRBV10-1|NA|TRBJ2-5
CASSQGNYETQYF
TGCGCCAGCAGTCAGGGGAATTATGAGACCCAGTACTTC
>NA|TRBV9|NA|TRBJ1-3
CASSVEVNSGNTIYF
TGTGCCAGCAGCGTAGAGGTCAACTCTGGAAACACCATATATTTT
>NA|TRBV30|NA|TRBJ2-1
CAWSVVSQQFF
TGTGCCTGGAGTGTAGTATCACAGCAGTTCTTC
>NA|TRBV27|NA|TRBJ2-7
CASSPLPSYEQYF
TGTGCCAGCAGTCCCTTACCCTCCTACGAGCAGTACTTC
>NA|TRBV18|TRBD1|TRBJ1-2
CASSPSPGQSGYTF
TGTGCCAGCTCACCATCTCCGGGACAGTCTGGCTACACCTTC
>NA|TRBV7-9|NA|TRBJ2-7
CASSPTRRGRGRGIGEQYF
TGTGCCAGCAGCCCCACTCGGCGGGGTAGGGGCAGGGGGATCGGCGAGCAGTACTTC
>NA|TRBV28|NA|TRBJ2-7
CASSRQRPTYEQYF
TGTGCCAGCAGCCGACAGAGGCCGACCTACGAGCAGTACTTC
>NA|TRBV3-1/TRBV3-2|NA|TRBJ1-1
CASSQGGMTEAFF
TGTGCCAGCAGCCAAGGGGGGATGACTGAAGCTTTCTTT
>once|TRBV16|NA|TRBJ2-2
CASSQSGGTGELFF
TGTGCCAGCAGCCAATCTGGTGGCACCGGGGAGCTGTTTTTT
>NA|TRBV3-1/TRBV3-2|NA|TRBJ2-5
CASQPSSQETQYF
TGTGCCAGCCAGCCAAGTAGCCAAGAGACCCAGTACTTC
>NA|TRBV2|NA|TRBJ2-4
CASSEPPENIQYF
TGTGCCAGCAGTGAGCCGCCTGAGAACATTCAGTACTTC
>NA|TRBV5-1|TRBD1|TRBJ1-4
CASSLGVTGLRDRATNEKLFF
TGCGCCAGCAGCTTGGGTGTTACGGGTTTACGGGACAGAGCAACTAATGAAAAACTGTTTTTT
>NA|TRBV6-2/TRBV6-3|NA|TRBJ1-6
CASSTDRDRILPLHF
TGTGCCAGCAGTACTGACCGGGACCGAATTTTACCCCTCCACTTT
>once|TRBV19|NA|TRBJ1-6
CASWGGEDPLHF
TGTGCCAGTTGGGGGGGCGAAGATCCCCTCCACTTT
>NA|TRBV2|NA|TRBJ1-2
CASSPRTGGYTF
TGTGCCAGCAGTCCGCGGACGGGTGGCTACACCTTC
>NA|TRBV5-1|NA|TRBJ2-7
CASSNKESTSKIYEQYF
TGCGCCAGCAGCAACAAGGAATCGACTAGTAAAATCTACGAGCAGTACTTC
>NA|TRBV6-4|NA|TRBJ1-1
CASSDEAGRRAFF
TGTGCCAGCAGTGACGAGGCCGGCCGTCGGGCTTTCTTT
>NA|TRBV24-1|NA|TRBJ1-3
CATNQTESSGNTIYF
TGTGCCACCAACCAGACAGAGAGCTCTGGAAACACCATATATTTT
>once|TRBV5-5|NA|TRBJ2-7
CASSTAAALRDEQYF
TGTGCCAGCTCTACGGCGGCGGCCCTCCGGGACGAGCAGTACTTC
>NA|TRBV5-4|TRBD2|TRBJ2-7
CASSKKLAPSSYEQYF
TGTGCCAGCAGCAAGAAACTAGCGCCAAGCTCCTACGAGCAGTACTTC
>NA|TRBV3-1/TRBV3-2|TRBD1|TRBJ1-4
CASSQDRPGTVRNEKLFF
TGTGCCAGCAGCCAAGACCGGCCGGGGACAGTGAGAAATGAAAAACTGTTTTTT
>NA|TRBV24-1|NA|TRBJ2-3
CATSDGATDTQYF
TGTGCCACCAGTGACGGGGCCACAGATACGCAGTATTTT
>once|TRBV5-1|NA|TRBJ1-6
CASSLVSDNSPLHF
TGCGCCAGCAGCTTGGTGTCGGATAATTCACCCCTCCACTTT
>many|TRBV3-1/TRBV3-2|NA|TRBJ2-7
CASSPVWGKHYEQYF
TGTGCCAGCAGTCCAGTCTGGGGGAAGCATTACGAGCAGTACTTC
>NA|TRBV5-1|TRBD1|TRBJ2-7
CASSYTGGGSYEQYF
TGCGCCAGCAGCTACACAGGGGGAGGCTCCTACGAGCAGTACTTC
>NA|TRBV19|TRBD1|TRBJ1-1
CASRPTGTGSKNTEAFF
TGTGCCAGTAGGCCGACTGGGACAGGTTCTAAGAACACTGAAGCTTTCTTT
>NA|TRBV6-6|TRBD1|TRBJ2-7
CASSRGGNRGHEQYF
TGTGCCAGCAGCAGAGGGGGCAACAGGGGGCACGAGCAGTACTTC